Each of the 16 T cell receptor beta chains below was sequenced from the same sample in a study of T cell changes during pregnancy in multiple sclerosis. Repertoires were generated with immunoSEQ multiplex PCR, while TCRdb's copy carries only in-frame clones and drops some. This sample has about 39,000 clones, with 90% found just once. Sequencing used CD4+ T cells from peripheral blood mononuclear cells, obtained in the first trimester of pregnancy. Receptor source: a female donor in good health, enrolled as a control in a pregnancy study.

The rearrangement uses TRBV6-1 and TRBJ2-1, with 8 bases aligning to TRBD2. This CDR3 region has 14 residues. Germline V lookup: CDR1 MNHNS, CDR2 SASEGT. V was pared by 6 bases and J by 3 bases, with 4 bases of the junction left unmatched. DNA for the CDR3: TGTGCCAGCAGCAGACTAGCGCTCTACAATGAGCAGTTCTTC. It translates to CASSRLALYNEQFF.

This chain uses TRBV19 with TRBJ1-2, with a weak D call TRBD1 (6 bases). This CDR3 has 14 amino acids. Germline assignment: CDR1 LNHDA and CDR2 SQIVND (reference sequence). Trimming shortened V by 3 bases and J by 2 bases, and 10 bases separated the two germline ends. CDR3 residues: CASSIARGNYGYTF. The DNA for the CDR3 is TGTGCCAGTAGTATCGCCAGGGGAAACTATGGCTACACCTTC.

The chain combines TRBV7-3 with TRBJ2-5; maybe TRBD2 (6 bases). The CDR3 has 15 residues. V lost 5 bases and J 5 bases, leaving 18 bases between the germline ends. Per germline, CDR1 SGHTA and CDR2 FQGTGA. This chain's CDR3 is CASSAYPGGWETQYF. The DNA for the CDR3 is TGTGCCAGCAGCGCTTACCCCGGAGGGTGGGAGACCCAGTACTTC.

The chain is built from TRBV7-2 and TRBJ1-2; 8 bases align to TRBD1. The J segment lost 13 bases and the V segment lost 1 base, leaving 8 bases of the junction unmatched. Germline CDR1 SGHTA, CDR2 FQGNSA. The CDR3 length is 13 residues. For the CDR3, the DNA is TGTGCCAGCAGCTTAGGGAAGCAGGGGGCTCCCACCTTC. This encodes CASSLGKQGAPTF.

J is TRBJ1-2 and V is TRBV7-3, with a possible D match to TRBD1 (5 bases). V shed 5 bases and J shed 4 bases, with 11 bases lying between them. Germline assignment: CDR1 SGHTA and CDR2 FQGTGA. The CDR3 covers 13 residues. The DNA for the CDR3 is TGTGCCAGCAGCAGTGGGGCCGGCTATGGCTACACCTTC. Protein sequence: CASSSGAGYGYTF.

The genes are TRBV29-1 and TRBJ1-3, with D uncertain. Deletions cut 6 bases from V and 4 bases from J, with 7 bases between. Germline CDR1 is SQVTM and CDR2 is ANQGSEA. CDR3 length equals 11 residues. The CDR3, as DNA: TGCAGCGTGGCTTTCGGAAACACCATATATTTT. It yields the protein CSVAFGNTIYF.

The chain couples TRBV27 to TRBJ1-1; 8 nucleotides align to TRBD1. This CDR3 has 15 residues. Germline V CDR1 and CDR2: MNHEY, SMNVEV (reference sequence). Unmatched junction bases numbered 11, after V lost 5 bases and J lost 6 bases. DNA of the CDR3: TGTGCCAGCAGTCCTAGGGACAGGCGGTCATCTGAAGCTTTCTTT. Protein product: CASSPRDRRSSEAFF.

The chain links TRBV18 to TRBJ2-5; 12 bases line up with TRBD2. Trimming removed 5 bases from V and 3 bases from J; junction bases left unmatched: 13. The CDR3 length is 18 residues. Germline V lookup: CDR1 KGHSH, CDR2 LQKENI. CDR3 amino acids: CASSSPSGGAQVEETQYF. CDR3 DNA: TGTGCCAGCTCATCCCCTAGCGGGGGGGCCCAAGTGGAAGAGACCCAGTACTTC.

The chain has TRBV4-3 and TRBJ2-2; TRBD1 is a possible D gene (6 bases). V shed 4 bases and J shed 5 bases, with 17 bases lying between them. This CDR3 is 16 amino acids long. The V gene's germline CDR1 is LGHNA and CDR2 YSLEER. The CDR3 loop is CASSPQGAGETGELFF. The CDR3 DNA is TGCGCCAGCAGCCCCCAAGGGGCAGGGGAGACCGGGGAGCTGTTTTTT.

The V call is TRBV5-1, the J call TRBJ2-4, with D unresolved. The CDR3 consists of 15 residues. Germline V gene sequence: CDR1 SGHRS, CDR2 YFSETQ. Deletions cut 7 bases from V and 5 bases from J, with 19 bases between. CDR3 region: CASRPGLGVQNIQYF. The CDR3 bases are TGCGCCAGCCGGCCTGGGCTGGGCGTCCAAAACATTCAGTACTTC.

The V and J genes are TRBV4-3 and TRBJ1-2, with TRBD1 as a possible D gene (5 bases). V was cut by 4 bases and J by 2 bases, with 14 bases left in between. Germline V lookup: CDR1 LGHNA, CDR2 YSLEER. CDR3 length equals 15 residues. CDR3 DNA: TGCGCCAGCAGCCCAGACCGGGACTACAACTATGGCTACACCTTC. Translation gives CASSPDRDYNYGYTF.

The chain carries TRBV5-4 and TRBJ2-3; TRBD2 is a possible D gene (5 bases). Germline V gene lookup returns CDR1 SGHNT and CDR2 YYREEE (reference sequence). This CDR3 is 15 amino acids long. Between the trimmed V and J ends, which lost 1 base and 4 bases, there was a span of 13 bases. CDR3 nucleotides: TGTGCCAGCAGCTTGCCGGGAATCGCCGCAGATACGCAGTATTTT. This encodes CASSLPGIAADTQYF.

This clone was recorded a few times. J is TRBJ1-2 and V is TRBV6-5; 7 bases line up with TRBD1. CDR3 length: 12 amino acids. The germline V gene has CDR1 MNHEY and CDR2 SVGAGI. Unmatched junction bases numbered 5, after V lost 6 bases and J lost 7 bases. The CDR3 loop reads CASRTGSGGYTF. CDR3 DNA sequence: TGTGCCAGCAGGACAGGGTCGGGTGGCTACACCTTC.

This chain connects TRBV5-6 to TRBJ1-2, with D unclear. Germline CDR1 and CDR2: SGHDT and YYEEEE. V shed 1 base and J shed 0 bases, with 13 bases lying between them. This CDR3 is built from 16 residues. The CDR3 reads CASSLRGSLTNYGYTF. The CDR3 region has the DNA TGTGCCAGCAGCTTGAGAGGGAGCCTGACTAACTATGGCTACACCTTC. Full variable domain (remainder filled in from reference TRBV5-6 and TRBJ1-2): DAGVTQSPTHLIKTRGQQVTLRCSPKSGHDTVSWYQQALGQGPQFIFQYYEEEERQRGNFPDRFSGHQFPNYSSELNVNALLLGDSALYLCASSLRGSLTNYGYTFGSGTRLTVV.

This chain joins TRBV5-1 and TRBJ1-5, with 7 bases lining up with TRBD1. V dropped 0 bases and J dropped 0; count of bases not matched to a gene: 3. Germline V gene data show CDR1 as SGHRS and CDR2 as YFSETQ. The CDR3 consists of 16 residues. The CDR3 reads CASSLGDRDSNQPQHF. CDR3 nucleotide sequence: TGCGCCAGCAGCTTGGGGGACAGAGATAGCAATCAGCCCCAGCATTTT.

V gene TRBV19 combines with J gene TRBJ1-2, with D hard to call. CDR1 and CDR2 (germline): LNHDA, SQIVND (reference sequence). Trimming removed 0 bases at V and 4 bases at J, with 18 bases between. The CDR3 length is 17 residues. The DNA for the CDR3 is TGTGCCAGTAGTATAGACCCCGATAGTCGCGCTTTCTATGGCTACACCTTC. Amino acid sequence: CASSIDPDSRAFYGYTF. Drawing the rest from reference TRBV19 and TRBJ1-2, the complete variable domain is DGGITQSPKYLFRKEGQNVTLSCEQNLNHDAMYWYRQDPGQGLRLIYYSQIVNDFQKGDIAEGYSVSREKKESFPLTVTSAQKNPTAFYLCASSIDPDSRAFYGYTFGSGTRLTVV.